The 29 T cell receptor beta chains below all came from one sample that was sequenced in a study of T cell changes during pregnancy in multiple sclerosis. Sequenced by immunoSEQ multiplex PCR; TCRdb stores in-frame clones only, minus some. The data show more than 40,000 clones, approximately 91% seen once. Sequenced here: CD8+ T cells from peripheral blood mononuclear cells, sampled in the third trimester of pregnancy. Receptors originate from a female donor with multiple sclerosis, enrolled in a pregnancy study.

This clone was counted a single time. The J gene is TRBJ1-6, the V gene TRBV5-4, with D hard to call. This CDR3 has 15 residues. Germline assignment: CDR1 SGHNT and CDR2 YYREEE (reference sequence). V shed 3 bases and J shed 11 bases, with 18 bases lying between them. CDR3 residues: CASSSFGEGRAPLHF. Here the CDR3 DNA reads TGTGCCAGCAGCTCCTTCGGAGAGGGAAGGGCACCCCTCCACTTT.

The rearrangement links TRBV5-6 to TRBJ2-7; TRBD2 matches at 9 bases. The germline CDR1 and CDR2 sequences are SGHDT and YYEEEE. Trimming at V came to 1 base and at J to 4 bases, leaving 3 bases not matched to a gene. This CDR3 contains 14 residues. The CDR3 sequence is CASSLSGGRYEQYF. CDR3 in DNA: TGTGCCAGCAGCTTGAGCGGGGGGAGGTACGAGCAGTACTTC.

The CDR3 DNA sequence: TGTGCCAGCAGCTCGAGTACAGGGGTTGGCTACACCTTC. Residues: CASSSSTGVGYTF. V is TRBV5-5 and J is TRBJ1-2; 7 bases are shared with TRBD1. In germline, CDR1 is SGHKS, CDR2 YYEKEE (reference sequence). V was clipped by 3 bases and J by 7 bases; unmatched bases: 6. The CDR3 covers 13 residues. Full variable domain (rest looked up from reference TRBV5-5 and TRBJ1-2): DAGVTQSPTHLIKTRGQQVTLRCSPISGHKSVSWYQQVLGQGPQFIFQYYEKEERGRGNFPDRFSARQFPNYSSELNVNALLLGDSALYLCASSSSTGVGYTFGSGTRLTVV.

In this sample, this clone turned up once. This sequence joins TRBV4-3 and TRBJ1-2, with D unresolved. Trimming removed 2 bases from V and 1 base from J, with 14 bases in between. Germline V gene sequence: CDR1 LGHNA, CDR2 YSLEER. This CDR3 contains 16 residues. DNA for the CDR3: TGCGCCAGCAGCCAAAGTCTAGTCGGCCATAACTATGGCTACACCTTC. Protein product: CASSQSLVGHNYGYTF.

The chain combines TRBV7-8 with TRBJ1-4, with a weak D call TRBD1 (6 bases). There are 15 residues in the CDR3. V lost 1 base, J lost 8 bases, and 14 bases lay in between. Germline V gives CDR1 SGHVS, CDR2 FQNEAQ. The CDR3, as DNA: TGTGCCAGCAGCTTAGACAGGGTTGGGCGCGAAAAACTGTTTTTT. As protein: CASSLDRVGREKLFF.

The chain combines TRBV7-9 with TRBJ2-3, with D unclear. Germline loops: CDR1 SEHNR, CDR2 FQNEAQ (reference sequence). V was clipped by 1 base and J by 4 bases, with 6 bases between them. The CDR3 consists of 13 residues. In nucleotides, the CDR3 is TGTGCCAGCAGCTTAGTCCTAGCAGATACGCAGTATTTT. Its protein is CASSLVLADTQYF. Supplemented by reference TRBV7-9 and TRBJ2-3, the full variable domain reads DTGVSQNPRHKITKRGQNVTFRCDPISEHNRLYWYRQTLGQGPEFLTYFQNEAQLEKSRLLSDRFSAERPKGSFSTLEIQRTEQGDSAMYLCASSLVLADTQYFGPGTRLTVL.

This clone was seen a single time. J is TRBJ2-7 and V is TRBV11-3; the match to TRBD1 covers 12 bases. This CDR3 is 15 amino acids long. J was trimmed by 4 bases and V by 4 bases; bases with no gene match: 5. The V gene's germline CDR1 is SGHNT and CDR2 YENEEA. CDR3: CASSSGGQGAYEQYF. The DNA for the CDR3 is TGTGCCAGCAGCTCGGGGGGACAGGGGGCTTACGAGCAGTACTTC.

The chain combines TRBV11-2 with TRBJ2-7; D perhaps matches TRBD1 (7 bases). From germline, CDR1 is SGHAT and CDR2 FQNNGV. The CDR3 has 14 residues. V gave up 7 bases and J gave up 4 bases, with 17 bases separating them. The CDR3 region is CASTARQGGYEQYF. The CDR3 nucleotides are TGTGCCAGCACCGCTCGGCAGGGGGGTTACGAGCAGTACTTC.

The chain is built from TRBV7-9 and TRBJ2-5; D gene uncertain. CDR1 and CDR2 from the germline V gene are SEHNR and FQNEAQ (reference sequence). This CDR3 is 16 amino acids long. The ends were cut back, 4 bases at V and 0 bases at J, with 15 bases in the middle. The DNA of the CDR3 is TGTGCCAGCAGCTCCTCTTCCCTCCTGTACCAAGAGACCCAGTACTTC. Protein product: CASSSSSLLYQETQYF.

The chain combines TRBV7-9 with TRBJ1-1; no clear D. The CDR3 runs to 14 residues. Germline CDR1 reads SEHNR; CDR2 reads FQNEAQ (reference sequence). Trimming stripped 4 bases from V and 0 bases from J, with 9 bases between. The CDR3 nucleotides are TGTGCCAGCAGCTCCGGGAGAGTGAACACTGAAGCTTTCTTT. This sequence encodes CASSSGRVNTEAFF.

The chain couples TRBV4-3 to TRBJ2-3, with a possible D match to TRBD1 (5 bases). CDR3 size: 20 residues. Trimming removed 4 bases at V and 0 bases at J, with 26 bases between. Looked up from germline, CDR1 is LGHNA and CDR2 is YSLEER. Here the CDR3 DNA reads TGCGCCAGCAGCCCAGAAACTCCCGTGGGTGACAGTACTAGCACAGATACGCAGTATTTT. Its translation: CASSPETPVGDSTSTDTQYF.

The genes are TRBV7-8 and TRBJ2-2; 12 bases are a match to TRBD2. Germline CDR1 SGHVS, CDR2 FQNEAQ. V was pared by 4 bases and J by 1 base, with 7 bases of the junction left unmatched. CDR3 size: 18 residues. This chain's CDR3 is CASSSVLAGGMNTGELFF. The CDR3 DNA reads as TGTGCCAGCAGCTCTGTGCTAGCGGGAGGGATGAACACCGGGGAGCTGTTTTTT.

The chain recombines TRBV29-1 with TRBJ2-3; 7 bases fit TRBD2. V dropped 7 bases and J dropped 4; count of bases not matched to a gene: 5. The CDR3 contains 12 residues. CDR1 is SQVTM and CDR2 is ANQGSEA in the germline V gene. The CDR3: CSGGRVADTQYF. CDR3 nucleotides: TGCAGCGGAGGGAGGGTGGCAGATACGCAGTATTTT.

This chain uses TRBV6-5 with TRBJ2-7, with 9 bases identical to TRBD1. J was trimmed by 2 bases and V by 6 bases; bases with no gene match: 2. Germline CDR1 MNHEY, CDR2 SVGAGI. This CDR3 is built from 13 residues. The CDR3 bases are TGTGCCAGCAGGGGGACAGGGCCCTACGAGCAGTACTTC. This gives the protein CASRGTGPYEQYF.

In DNA form, the CDR3 reads TGTGCCAGCAGCTTAGTAACATCCGTGCCGAACACTGAAGCTTTCTTT. This gives the protein CASSLVTSVPNTEAFF. The genes are TRBV11-2 and TRBJ1-1; D remains ambiguous. The CDR3 runs 16 residues. V dropped 1 base and J dropped 1 base, with 13 bases sitting between them. Per the germline V gene, CDR1 is SGHAT and CDR2 is FQNNGV. The variable domain in full, with the rest retrieved from reference TRBV11-2 and TRBJ1-1, is EAGVAQSPRYKIIEKRQSVAFWCNPISGHATLYWYQQILGQGPKLLIQFQNNGVVDDSQLPKDRFSAERLKGVDSTLKIQPAKLEDSAVYLCASSLVTSVPNTEAFFGQGTRLTVV.

The rearrangement links TRBV7-6 to TRBJ1-1; TRBD1 aligns across 8 bases. The V segment lost 5 bases and the J segment 4 bases; nucleotides outside the gene matches: 15. CDR1 is SGHVS and CDR2 is FNYEAQ in the germline V gene. The CDR3 contains 17 residues. The CDR3 sequence is CASSLAETGAFLTEAFF. The CDR3 bases are TGTGCCAGCAGCCTCGCCGAGACAGGGGCCTTCCTCACTGAAGCTTTCTTT.

CDR3 nucleotide sequence: TGTGCCACCAGCAGAGAACCGGGACAGGGACACTATGGCTACACCTTC. Translation gives CATSREPGQGHYGYTF. The chain is built from TRBV15 and TRBJ1-2; 9 bases line up with TRBD1. J lost 3 bases, V lost 0 bases, and 5 bases had no gene match. The CDR3 is made up of 16 amino acids. CDR1 is LNHNV, CDR2 YYDKDF, per germline (reference sequence).

The gene calls are TRBV7-3 and TRBJ2-1; D possibly corresponds to TRBD2 (7 bases). The CDR3 length is 16 residues. Germline values: CDR1 SGHTA, CDR2 FQGTGA. Trimming cost V 5 bases and J 0 bases, with 14 bases left between them. CDR3 sequence reads: CASSTGGASSYNEQFF. The CDR3 DNA reads TGTGCCAGCAGCACGGGGGGCGCGAGCTCCTACAATGAGCAGTTCTTC.

V and J are TRBV5-1 and TRBJ2-7, with unresolved D. Trimming shortened V by 0 bases and J by 5 bases, and 15 bases separated the two germline ends. Per germline, CDR1 SGHRS and CDR2 YFSETQ. This CDR3 region has 15 residues. The CDR3 coding sequence is TGCGCCAGCAGCTTGGGCACTATTGCCCCCCACGAGCAGTACTTC. It translates to CASSLGTIAPHEQYF. The whole variable domain, remainder taken from reference TRBV5-1 and TRBJ2-7, is KAGVTQTPRYLIKTRGQQVTLSCSPISGHRSVSWYQQTPGQGLQFLFEYFSETQRNKGNFPGRFSGRQFSNSRSEMNVSTLELGDSALYLCASSLGTIAPHEQYFGPGTRLTVT.

The chain employs TRBV19 and TRBJ2-7; 7 positions match TRBD1. Germline CDR1 is LNHDA and CDR2 is SQIVND (reference sequence). V shed 4 bases, J shed 1 base, and the junction held 7 bases outside the gene matches. This CDR3 contains 15 residues. The CDR3 protein is CASSTIRQGSYEQYF. The DNA of the CDR3 is TGTGCCAGTAGTACAATTAGACAGGGTTCCTACGAGCAGTACTTC.

The V call is TRBV2, the J call TRBJ1-1; possibly TRBD1 for D (5 bases). V lost 6 bases and J lost 7, with 12 bases in between. Per the germline V gene, CDR1 is SNHLY and CDR2 is FYNNEI. The CDR3 extends over 12 amino acids. The CDR3 protein is CASRGGEGEAFF. In DNA form, the CDR3 reads TGTGCCAGCAGGGGAGGGGAGGGTGAAGCTTTCTTT. The variable domain in full, with the rest retrieved from reference TRBV2 and TRBJ1-1, is EPEVTQTPSHQVTQMGQEVILRCVPISNHLYFYWYRQILGQKVEFLVSFYNNEISEKSEIFDDQFSVERPDGSNFTLKIRSTKLEDSAMYFCASRGGEGEAFFGQGTRLTVV.

The count of this clone is one. The rearrangement links TRBV6-1 to TRBJ2-5; 9 positions agree with TRBD2. With V trimmed by 4 bases and J by 5 bases, 11 bases remained unmatched. This CDR3 spans 16 amino acids. Germline V gives CDR1 MNHNS, CDR2 SASEGT. The CDR3 DNA reads as TGTGCCAGCAGTGCTTTACGCGGGGGGGCCCCCGAGACCCAGTACTTC. Its protein product is CASSALRGGAPETQYF.

The rearrangement uses TRBV15 and TRBJ1-5; the D is unclear. Germline CDR1 and CDR2: LNHNV and YYDKDF (reference sequence). CDR3 length: 13 amino acids. Trimming removed 5 bases from V and 4 bases from J, with 9 bases in between. The CDR3 nucleotides read TGTGCCACCAGCGGCACGAAAAATCAGCCCCAGCATTTT. It is translated as CATSGTKNQPQHF.

The gene calls are TRBV10-3 and TRBJ2-7; 9 positions match TRBD1. Germline V CDR1 and CDR2: ENHRY, SYGVKD. The trim removed 0 bases at V and 1 base at J, leaving 7 bases unmatched. CDR3 length: 17 residues. The CDR3, as DNA: TGTGCCATCAGTGAGTCCCCCGGGACAGGGCAATCCTACGAGCAGTACTTC. This encodes CAISESPGTGQSYEQYF.

This clone appeared a few times. The chain joins TRBV7-6 to TRBJ1-2; D uncertain. From germline, CDR1 is SGHVS and CDR2 FNYEAQ. The CDR3 sequence is 15 residues long. V was shortened by 5 bases and J by 1 base, with 14 bases between the two germline ends. CDR3 nucleotide sequence: TGTGCCAGCAGCCCCGGGATAGGGCTTAACTATGGCTACACCTTC. It encodes CASSPGIGLNYGYTF.

There are a few counts of this clone. The chain joins TRBV7-8 to TRBJ1-1, with a tentative D call TRBD1 (6 bases). Trimming removed 1 base from V and 1 base from J, with 16 bases in between. Germline V gene lookup returns CDR1 SGHVS and CDR2 FQNEAQ. The CDR3 consists of 17 residues. CDR3 amino acids: CASSLGGGVGTNTEAFF. Written as DNA, the CDR3 is TGTGCCAGCAGCTTAGGCGGGGGCGTTGGAACGAACACTGAAGCTTTCTTT.

J is TRBJ2-5 and V is TRBV9, with 14 bases identical to TRBD2. Germline loops: CDR1 SGDLS, CDR2 YYNGEE. The length of the CDR3 is 17 residues. V lost 0 bases to trimming and J lost 4 bases; unmatched junction nucleotides: 5. The CDR3 nucleotides are TGTGCCAGCAGCGTAGCTACCGGGACTAGCGGGGGAGAGACCCAGTACTTC. It codes for CASSVATGTSGGETQYF. The complete variable domain, with remaining parts taken from reference TRBV9 and TRBJ2-5, reads DSGVTQTPKHLITATGQRVTLRCSPRSGDLSVYWYQQSLDQGLQFLIQYYNGEERAKGNILERFSAQQFPDLHSELNLSSLELGDSALYFCASSVATGTSGGETQYFGPGTRLLVL.

The genes are TRBV27 and TRBJ2-2; TRBD2 matches at 11 bases. CDR3 length equals 16 residues. CDR1 is MNHEY, CDR2 SMNVEV, per germline (reference sequence). J gave up 6 bases and V 6 bases, and 9 bases lay outside the gene matches. The CDR3 nucleotides read TGTGCCAGCAGACCGATAGCGGGGGGGCCCGCCGGGGAGCTGTTTTTT. Translating it yields CASRPIAGGPAGELFF.

The gene calls are TRBV13 and TRBJ2-2; the D gene is possibly TRBD2 (5 bases). Per the germline V gene, CDR1 is PRHDT and CDR2 is FYEKMQ (reference sequence). V was clipped by 1 base and J by 0 bases, with 12 bases between them. The CDR3 is 17 residues long. The DNA for the CDR3 is TGTGCCAGCAGCTTAGAAGATCCAGCGGCGAACACCGGGGAGCTGTTTTTT. Translating gives CASSLEDPAANTGELFF.